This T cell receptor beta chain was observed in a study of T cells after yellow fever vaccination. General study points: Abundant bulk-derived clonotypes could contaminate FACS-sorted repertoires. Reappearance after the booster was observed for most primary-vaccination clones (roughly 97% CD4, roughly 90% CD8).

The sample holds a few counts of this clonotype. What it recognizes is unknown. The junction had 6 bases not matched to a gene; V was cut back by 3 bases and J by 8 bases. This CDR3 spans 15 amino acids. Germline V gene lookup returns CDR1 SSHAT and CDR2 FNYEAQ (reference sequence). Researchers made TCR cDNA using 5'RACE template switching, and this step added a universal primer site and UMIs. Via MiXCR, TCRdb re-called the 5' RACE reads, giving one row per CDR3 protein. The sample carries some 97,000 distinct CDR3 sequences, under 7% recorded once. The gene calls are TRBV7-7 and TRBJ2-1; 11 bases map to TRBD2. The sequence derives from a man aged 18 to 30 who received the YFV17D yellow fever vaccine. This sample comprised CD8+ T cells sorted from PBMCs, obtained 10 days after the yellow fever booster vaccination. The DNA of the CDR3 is TGTGCCAGCAGCTTCGGTCTAGCGGGGGGCGATGAGCAGTTCTTC. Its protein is CASSFGLAGGDEQFF.